The rows below give T cell receptor beta chains drawn from one sample of a study of PD-1 blockade in classical Hodgkin lymphoma. The method was immunoSEQ multiplex PCR; TCRdb's version includes in-frame clones alone and lacks a portion of them. The table has approximately 100,000 clones, about 83% seen once; the top ten hold over 15%. The specimen comprised peripheral blood mononuclear cells (PBMCs), sampled before the fourth cycle of nivolumab. These receptors were taken from a human donor with classical Hodgkin lymphoma. Each CDR3 is given with its conserved first and last residue.

v_gene,j_gene,CDR3aa
TRBV10-3,TRBJ2-1,CANGPSGNGGEQFF
TRBV30,TRBJ1-3,CAWGTPGNTIYF
TRBV7-3,TRBJ2-1,CASSSSGGPRLFF
TRBV6-4,TRBJ2-1,CASSPLGGQGGEQFF
TRBV19,TRBJ2-2,CASTLLGTGELFF
TRBV18,TRBJ2-6,CASSPGDGANVLTF
TRBV7-2,TRBJ1-5,CASSLISNQPQHF
TRBV30,TRBJ1-5,CAWSVGGNQPQHF
TRBV19,TRBJ2-3,CASSIGSVGARDTQYF
TRBV14,TRBJ1-2,CASSQGPGLGSGHTF
TRBV7-2,TRBJ1-4,CASSPRVLDRGTNEKLFF
TRBV5-1,TRBJ2-3,CASGIDHSSTDTQYF
TRBV7-9,TRBJ2-3,CASSWEGDTQYF
TRBV14,TRBJ2-7,CAGAYEQYF
TRBV18,TRBJ2-7,CASSLGTRSYEQYF
TRBV5-5,TRBJ1-4,CASSSFPTVLTNEKLFF
TRBV5-1,TRBJ2-2,CASSLTSGGGTGELFF
TRBV2,TRBJ1-2,CASSGRREDGYTF
TRBV18,TRBJ2-7,CASSPPTGGVSYEQYF
TRBV2,TRBJ1-5,CASSALGARDQPQHF
TRBV7-2,TRBJ1-2,CASSITGSSYGYTF
TRBV27,TRBJ2-1,CASSTTWESNEQFF
TRBV10-3,TRBJ2-2,CAITEWGDAGELFF
TRBV19,TRBJ2-5,CASSIGQGHQETQYF
TRBV13,TRBJ1-5,CASSLGPQPQHF
TRBV7-2,TRBJ2-3,CASSFFPSGTPTDTQYF
TRBV6-6,TRBJ2-7,CASQTSGGEQYF
TRBV19,TRBJ2-1,CASSIVGTSGNEQFF
TRBV15,TRBJ1-5,CATSSHRGGNQPQHF
TRBV5-1,TRBJ2-5,CASKRTGANQETQYF
TRBV30,TRBJ2-3,CAWSPRGGPADTQYF
TRBV25-1,TRBJ1-2,CASQGGGYTF
TRBV7-8,TRBJ1-2,CASSRRTGGDGYTF
TRBV10-3,TRBJ2-2,CAISASRDANTGELFF
TRBV10-3,TRBJ1-1,CAIRGPGQTEAFF
TRBV19,TRBJ1-2,CASSRKGAGYGYTF
TRBV4-1,TRBJ1-1,CASGGGWNTEAFF
TRBV19,TRBJ2-6,CASSSGEAGANVLTF
TRBV7-3,TRBJ2-2,CASSRVRAGELFF
TRBV5-6,TRBJ2-7,CATSTRVGEQYF
TRBV6-5,TRBJ1-2,CASSTGIPAGYTF
TRBV10-3,TRBJ1-1,CAISGGQGETEAFF
TRBV5-1,TRBJ1-1,CASSLDRGVYTEAFF
TRBV19,TRBJ1-1,CASSIAALGKGAFREAFF
TRBV9,TRBJ1-1,CASSTQGANTEAFF
TRBV6-5,TRBJ1-2,CASSETGLNYGYTF
TRBV9,TRBJ2-7,CASSVGQVGEQYF
TRBV9,TRBJ2-1,CASSATSGSYNEQFF
TRBV27,TRBJ2-1,CASSASGKGVFF
TRBV7-6,TRBJ2-3,CASSSGEMDTQYF